This passage covers 26 T cell receptor beta chains from one sample sequenced in a study of cytomegalovirus exposure and HLA in healthy donors. Both 60 Vbeta primers and 13 Jbeta primers went into the PCR. Data came from immunoSEQ multiplex PCR; TCRdb stores just in-frame clones and leaves some out. Among 95,000 to 150,000 clones listed, approximately 78% were seen once. The source material was PBMCs. The source of these receptors is a man in his forties or fifties in good health and CMV-seronegative.

This clone was counted between two and nine times. This chain joins TRBV14 and TRBJ1-1; TRBD1 agrees at 9 bases. This CDR3 spans 13 amino acids. Per the germline V gene, CDR1 is SGHDN and CDR2 is FVKESK. V shed 4 bases and J 7 bases; nucleotides not matched to a gene: 4. The chain's CDR3 is CASSLQGANEAFF. Written as DNA, the CDR3 is TGTGCCAGCAGCCTACAGGGGGCAAATGAAGCTTTCTTT.

This clone has just one count. V is TRBV9 and J is TRBJ1-2; TRBD1 aligns across 7 bases. The V gene's germline CDR1 is SGDLS and CDR2 YYNGEE. This CDR3 contains 13 residues. V gave up 5 bases and J gave up 2 bases; unmatched junction bases: 3. The CDR3 loop reads CASRTTGNYGYTF. The CDR3 coding sequence is TGTGCCAGCAGGACGACAGGGAACTATGGCTACACCTTC.

On this clone: Germline and junction disagree at one end, which may indicate a read error. Other DNA sequences in this specimen translate into the identical CDR3. V gene TRBV10-3 combines with J gene TRBJ1-1; D not certain. The CDR3 is made up of 13 amino acids. Germline values: CDR1 ENHRY, CDR2 SYGVKD. The CDR3 region is CAISESGSTEAFF. For the CDR3, the DNA is TGTGCCATCAGCGAGTCTGGGAGCACTGAAGCTTTCTTT.

The chain uses TRBV29-1 and TRBJ1-4, with 9 nucleotides matching TRBD1. This CDR3 has 13 residues. Germline V gives CDR1 SQVTM, CDR2 ANQGSEA. The J segment lost 7 bases and the V segment lost 6 bases, leaving 6 bases of the junction unmatched. The CDR3 spells CSVHRGRGEKLFF. The CDR3 coding sequence is TGCAGCGTCCACAGGGGGCGAGGTGAAAAACTGTTTTTT.

This chain joins TRBV7-3 and TRBJ2-3; 7 bases align to TRBD2. Germline loops: CDR1 SGHTA, CDR2 FQGTGA. CDR3 length: 14 residues. J was trimmed by 3 bases and V by 2 bases; bases with no gene match: 2. CDR3 nucleotide sequence: TGTGCCAGCAGCTTAGGGCGGGGGACAGATACGCAGTATTTT. It translates to CASSLGRGTDTQYF.

The V and J genes are TRBV5-5 and TRBJ1-5, with no clear D. V lost 4 bases and J lost 6, with 17 bases in between. Germline values: CDR1 SGHKS, CDR2 YYEKEE (reference sequence). CDR3 length: 15 residues. The CDR3, as DNA: TGTGCCAGCAGCCCTGATTACATCGGGAGTCAGCCCCAGCATTTT. This sequence encodes CASSPDYIGSQPQHF. Full variable domain (missing parts from reference TRBV5-5 and TRBJ1-5): DAGVTQSPTHLIKTRGQQVTLRCSPISGHKSVSWYQQVLGQGPQFIFQYYEKEERGRGNFPDRFSARQFPNYSSELNVNALLLGDSALYLCASSPDYIGSQPQHFGDGTRLSIL.

The rearrangement links TRBV7-6 to TRBJ2-5, with D tentatively TRBD2 (6 bases). This CDR3 is 15 amino acids long. In germline, CDR1 is SGHVS, CDR2 FNYEAQ. Between the trimmed V and J ends, which lost 7 bases and 4 bases, there was a span of 19 bases. The CDR3 DNA reads as TGTGCCAGCAAACCTGGGGGGTTAAGGGGAGAGACCCAGTACTTC. This gives the protein CASKPGGLRGETQYF.

This sequence joins TRBV7-7 and TRBJ2-2; maybe TRBD1 (5 bases). V was trimmed by 4 bases and J by 4 bases, leaving 13 bases between them. The CDR3 runs 15 residues. Germline CDR1 reads SSHAT; CDR2 reads FNYEAQ (reference sequence). CDR3 region: CASSSSGSLTGELFF. CDR3 nucleotide sequence: TGTGCCAGCAGCTCTTCAGGGTCACTCACCGGGGAGCTGTTTTTT.

The chain couples TRBV7-3 to TRBJ2-7, with D possibly being TRBD2 (5 bases). The CDR3 runs to 14 residues. The germline CDR1 and CDR2 sequences are SGHTA and FQGTGA. V was pared by 5 bases and J by 1 base, with 12 bases between. CDR3 residues: CASSPLEGSYEQYF. For the CDR3, the DNA is TGTGCCAGCAGCCCACTCGAGGGTTCCTACGAGCAGTACTTC.

This clone has just a few counts. V is TRBV28 and J is TRBJ1-2, with 8 bases that match TRBD1. This CDR3 contains 11 residues. The V segment lost 5 bases and the J segment 7 bases; nucleotides outside the gene matches: 0. Germline CDR1 reads MDHEN; CDR2 reads SYDVKM. The CDR3 coding sequence is TGTGCCAGCAGTGGACAGGGTGGCTACACCTTC. The encoded protein is CASSGQGGYTF.

The gene calls are TRBV5-4 and TRBJ1-6, with D possibly matching TRBD1 (5 bases). Trimming left V 2 bases short and J 8 bases short, with 8 bases between. In germline, CDR1 is SGHNT, CDR2 YYREEE (reference sequence). The length of the CDR3 is 13 residues. The CDR3 here is CASSFRGDSPLHF. CDR3 sequence (DNA): TGTGCCAGCAGCTTCCGGGGGGATTCACCCCTCCACTTT.

The chain is built from TRBV7-2 and TRBJ2-3, with no clear D. The CDR3 has 12 amino acids. Between the trimmed V and J ends, which lost 2 bases and 4 bases, there was a span of 4 bases. Germline V CDR1 and CDR2: SGHTA, FQGNSA. The CDR3 DNA sequence: TGTGCCAGCAGCTTATTAGCAGATACGCAGTATTTT. It codes for CASSLLADTQYF.

The chain couples TRBV10-1 to TRBJ2-3; TRBD2 aligns across 11 bases. The ends lost 2 bases at V and 5 bases at J; junction bases unmatched: 3. Germline V gene lookup returns CDR1 WNHNN and CDR2 SYGVQD (reference sequence). The CDR3 is 15 amino acids. This CDR3 reads CASSETSGGLDTQYF. DNA of the CDR3: TGCGCCAGCAGTGAGACTAGCGGGGGACTAGATACGCAGTATTTT.

This chain links TRBV4-3 with TRBJ2-3; TRBD2 matches 10 bases. CDR3 length: 16 residues. Germline CDR1 reads LGHNA; CDR2 reads YSLEER. V was clipped by 0 bases and J by 4 bases; unmatched bases: 4. CDR3 residues: CASSQDLSGGADTQYF. DNA for the CDR3: TGCGCCAGCAGCCAAGATCTCAGCGGGGGGGCAGATACGCAGTATTTT.

V gene TRBV5-4 combines with J gene TRBJ2-2, with 8 bases aligning to TRBD1. Germline-derived CDR1 and CDR2 are SGHNT and YYREEE (reference sequence). V shed 3 bases, J shed 1 base, and the junction held 2 bases outside the gene matches. There are 15 residues in the CDR3. The CDR3 is CASSSQGENTGELFF. The DNA of the CDR3 is TGTGCCAGCAGCTCACAGGGGGAGAACACCGGGGAGCTGTTTTTT.

The chain employs TRBV19 and TRBJ2-7; a weak D match, TRBD1 (6 bases). CDR1 LNHDA and CDR2 SQIVND come from the germline V gene (reference sequence). V was trimmed by 6 bases and J by 0 bases, leaving 18 bases between them. CDR3 length: 16 amino acids. In DNA form, the CDR3 reads TGTGCCAGTAGCTACCCCGGACAGTCTCACTCCTACGAGCAGTACTTC. Translated, it gives CASSYPGQSHSYEQYF.

This clone has only one observation. The rearrangement links TRBV4-3 to TRBJ2-1; 12 bases match TRBD2. The CDR3 has 16 amino acids. Germline CDR1 and CDR2: LGHNA and YSLEER. After removal of 3 bases from V and 4 bases from J, the junction contained 4 bases not matched to a gene. The CDR3 protein is CASSHTSGGQYNEQFF. The DNA of the CDR3 is TGCGCCAGCAGCCATACTAGCGGGGGGCAGTACAATGAGCAGTTCTTC.

This clone was detected a few times. Here the CDR3 reads CASSLGQGIRNTEAFF. In DNA, the CDR3 is TGCGCCAGCAGCCTCGGACAGGGGATACGGAACACTGAAGCTTTCTTT. This chain uses TRBV5-1 with TRBJ1-1, with 9 bases that match TRBD1. The CDR3 sequence is 16 residues long. Germline assignment: CDR1 SGHRS and CDR2 YFSETQ. V shed 4 bases, J shed 1 base, and the junction held 8 bases outside the gene matches.

The chain couples TRBV5-5 to TRBJ2-7, with a tentative D call TRBD2 (6 bases). Deletions cut 4 bases from V and 0 bases from J, with 17 bases between. Germline CDR1 and CDR2: SGHKS and YYEKEE (reference sequence). The CDR3 contains 16 residues. The CDR3: CASSRRSGESSYEQYF. As DNA, the CDR3 is TGTGCCAGCAGCCGACGTTCGGGGGAATCCTCCTACGAGCAGTACTTC. Filled out from reference TRBV5-5 and TRBJ2-7, the complete variable domain reads DAGVTQSPTHLIKTRGQQVTLRCSPISGHKSVSWYQQVLGQGPQFIFQYYEKEERGRGNFPDRFSARQFPNYSSELNVNALLLGDSALYLCASSRRSGESSYEQYFGPGTRLTVT.

V is TRBV6-1 and J is TRBJ1-5, with no clear D. Trimming stripped 0 bases from V and 2 bases from J, with 11 bases between. The V gene's germline CDR1 is MNHNS and CDR2 SASEGT. The CDR3 covers 16 residues. The CDR3, as DNA: TGTGCCAGCAGTGAAGCGCCCTTTTTAGGCAATCAGCCCCAGCATTTT. It encodes CASSEAPFLGNQPQHF.

The V gene is TRBV11-2, the J gene TRBJ2-3; 12 bases line up with TRBD2. Germline CDR1 is SGHAT and CDR2 is FQNNGV. CDR3 length equals 18 residues. V trimming: 5 bases; J trimming: 6 bases; junction bases outside the gene matches: 15. This CDR3 is CASSPRPRLAGDLDTQYF. CDR3 sequence (DNA): TGTGCCAGCAGCCCCCGGCCCAGACTAGCGGGGGATCTGGATACGCAGTATTTT.

The chain couples TRBV6-5 to TRBJ2-4; 8 nucleotides match TRBD1. The CDR3 extends over 13 amino acids. V lost 4 bases and J lost 7; bases outside the gene matches: 3. Germline-derived CDR1 and CDR2 are MNHEY and SVGAGI. The CDR3 sequence is CASSFNRGNIQYF. As DNA, the CDR3 is TGTGCCAGCAGTTTTAACAGGGGGAACATTCAGTACTTC.

In nucleotides, the CDR3 is TGTGCCAGCAGTTACGGGCACCAATCTGGAAACACCATATATTTT. It codes for CASSYGHQSGNTIYF. The chain joins TRBV6-6 to TRBJ1-3; unclear D gene. Trimming took 2 bases from V and 1 from J, leaving 9 bases between them. Germline V lookup: CDR1 MNHNY, CDR2 SVGAGI (reference sequence). The CDR3 contains 15 residues.

The J gene is TRBJ1-1, the V gene TRBV28; no clear D gene. Per the germline V gene, CDR1 is MDHEN and CDR2 is SYDVKM. This CDR3 spans 14 amino acids. The V gene lost 2 bases and the J gene lost 11 bases, with 18 bases spanning the gap. The CDR3 loop is CASSLTGVPVDAFF. DNA of the CDR3: TGTGCCAGCAGTTTAACCGGGGTGCCTGTGGATGCTTTCTTT.

The rearrangement uses TRBV6-1 and TRBJ1-2, with D possibly TRBD1 on 5 matching bases. Germline V lookup: CDR1 MNHNS, CDR2 SASEGT. V lost 7 bases, J lost 3 bases, and 9 bases lay in between. The CDR3 runs to 12 residues. CDR3 DNA: TGTGCCAGCACAGACAGCGACTATGGCTACACCTTC. Its protein product is CASTDSDYGYTF.

This clone has just a few counts. The chain couples TRBV27 to TRBJ1-1; the D gene is possibly TRBD1 (5 bases). Germline V lookup: CDR1 MNHEY, CDR2 SMNVEV (reference sequence). The CDR3 runs 17 residues. V lost 2 bases and J lost 0, with 16 bases in between. The CDR3 region is CASSLKPTWGLNTEAFF. The CDR3 DNA reads as TGTGCCAGCAGTTTAAAGCCCACCTGGGGCCTGAACACTGAAGCTTTCTTT.